The rows below give T cell receptor beta chains drawn from one sample of a study of cytomegalovirus exposure and HLA in healthy donors. Sequenced by immunoSEQ multiplex PCR; TCRdb stores in-frame clones only, minus some. This table has over 150,000 clones, 86% appearing once. Specimen: PBMCs. The receptors originated from a man in his late teens or twenties in good health and CMV-seropositive. Both conserved end residues are part of each CDR3. The D gene is left open where the match is weak. Rows may omit the clone size; those that give it use once, few, many or a size class.

TRBD2 TRBJ2-7 TRBV4-1 few CASSLTDTAAGEQYF TGCGCCAGCAGCCTCACTGACACCGCAGCGGGAGAGCAGTACTTC
TRBD2 TRBJ2-1 TRBV9 . CASSVGGGGADIEQFF TGTGCCAGCAGCGTAGGTGGCGGGGGGGCCGACATTGAGCAGTTCTTC
. TRBJ2-3 TRBV7-9 . CASSQNPLAAQYF TGTGCCAGCAGCCAAAACCCCCTAGCAGCGCAGTATTTT
TRBD1 TRBJ2-7 TRBV6-6 once CASRTGGSYEQYF TGTGCCAGCAGAACAGGGGGCTCATACGAGCAGTACTTC
TRBD2 TRBJ2-3 TRBV7-9 . CASSLGTSGNADTQYF TGTGCCAGCAGCTTAGGAACTAGCGGGAACGCAGATACGCAGTATTTT
. TRBJ1-1 TRBV7-3 . CASSHTPGDGAMNTEAFF TGTGCCAGCAGCCATACCCCAGGGGACGGCGCCATGAACACTGAAGCTTTCTTT
TRBD2 TRBJ2-5 TRBV11-2 . CASSPPGGGWGQETQYF TGTGCCAGCAGCCCACCTGGGGGGGGTTGGGGACAAGAGACCCAGTACTTC
TRBD2 TRBJ2-1 TRBV5-6 . CASSLTTGGSYNEQFF TGTGCCAGCAGCCTGACGACCGGGGGGTCCTACAATGAGCAGTTCTTC
TRBD1 TRBJ1-2 TRBV12-5 . CASGLQGARGYTF TGTGCTAGTGGTTTACAGGGGGCGCGGGGCTACACCTTC
. TRBJ1-2 TRBV10-3 . CAISESQGNYGYTF TGTGCCATCAGTGAATCCCAGGGTAACTATGGCTACACCTTC
TRBD1 TRBJ2-6 TRBV10-2 few CASWDSFGANVLTF TGCGCCAGCTGGGACAGCTTCGGGGCCAACGTCCTGACTTTC
. TRBJ1-2 TRBV7-2 once CASSPPGSNYGYTF TGTGCCAGCAGCCCCCCGGGTTCTAACTATGGCTACACCTTC
. TRBJ2-7 TRBV21-1 once CASSPGGRENHEQYF TGTGCCAGCAGCCCCGGGGGGCGGGAGAACCACGAGCAGTACTTC
TRBD2 TRBJ2-7 TRBV4-3 . CASSQILAVRDEQYF TGCGCCAGCAGCCAAATACTAGCGGTACGGGACGAGCAGTACTTC
. TRBJ1-5 TRBV30 . CAWSVLGCSNQPQHF TGTGCCTGGAGTGTACTAGGGTGTAGCAATCAGCCCCAGCATTTT
TRBD1 TRBJ1-5 TRBV4-1 . CASSQEGTGLGPQHF TGCGCCAGCAGCCAAGAAGGGACAGGTCTCGGGCCCCAGCATTTT
. TRBJ1-1 TRBV5-6 . CATTLWGGNTEAFF TGTGCCACCACCCTATGGGGGGGGAACACTGAAGCTTTCTTT
TRBD1 TRBJ1-2 TRBV11-1 . CASSTRQGSYGYTF TGTGCCAGCAGCACCAGACAGGGTTCCTATGGCTACACCTTC
TRBD1 TRBJ1-1 TRBV7-3 . CASSLTHTGGGKAFF TGTGCCAGCAGCTTAACACATACAGGGGGCGGGAAAGCTTTCTTT
. TRBJ1-3 TRBV23-1 . CASSLFTGFSGNTIYF TGCGCCAGCAGTCTCTTCACAGGCTTCTCTGGAAACACCATATATTTT
. TRBJ2-7 TRBV10-2 few CASSGLPGLGSYEQYF TGCGCCAGCAGCGGGTTGCCGGGTTTGGGCTCCTACGAGCAGTACTTC
. TRBJ1-5 TRBV6-1 . CASSEEGGGNQPQHF TGTGCCAGCAGTGAAGAGGGTGGAGGTAATCAGCCCCAGCATTTT